The text below deals with one T cell receptor beta chain. Looked up from germline, CDR1 is KGHDR and CDR2 is SFDVKD. The CDR3 extends over 16 amino acids. Trimming took off 0 bases at V and 7 bases at J, with 15 bases between the two ends. The data are from a study of blood T cell repertoires in COVID-19. About the study: Acute-phase and convalescent COVID-19 samples originated in the United States, Italy and Spain. T cells, B-cell-depleted T cells, or PBMCs provided the cDNA or gDNA that served as material.

Sequencing was performed with immunoSEQ multiplex PCR; in TCRdb, only in-frame clones are kept and a portion is missing. The sample shows some 200,000 clones, roughly 89% of them seen only once. The study drew participants aged about 18 to 89 years from 20 to 30 US areas. Cohorts were assigned according to the clinical history that participants reported. The sample comprised PBMCs or T cells enriched from blood (not recorded which). The clonotype comes from a man between 18 and 29 years old with acute COVID-19. This chain joins TRBV24-1 and TRBJ2-1, with D hard to call. CDR3 in amino acids: CATSDLRSRPGNEQFF. CDR3 in DNA: TGTGCCACCAGTGATTTGAGGTCACGCCCCGGGAATGAGCAGTTCTTC.